Shown below are 21 T cell receptor beta chains from a single sample sequenced in a study of spatial heterogeneity in lung cancer. TCRdb re-called the 5' RACE reads with MiXCR, one entry per CDR3 protein. The profile shows about 120,000 distinct CDR3 sequences, 12% of them singletons. This sample's time point: blood at routine non-recurrence follow-up after resection. No cells were sorted before sequencing. The whole RNA sequenced was extracted from tumor, nontumor lung or frozen PBMC. The source material was PBMCs, sampled at follow-up. The receptors were sampled from a male donor with early-stage non-small cell lung cancer.

This chain links TRBV28 with TRBJ1-3; possibly TRBD1 for D (5 bases). The V and J ends lost 9 bases and 0 bases respectively, with 12 bases between them. The CDR3 contains 14 residues. Germline V gene data show CDR1 as MDHEN and CDR2 as SYDVKM. The DNA of the CDR3 is TGTGCCAGTTACGCGACAGTCTCTGGAAACACCATATATTTT. Amino acid sequence: CASYATVSGNTIYF.

This clonotype was seen a handful of times. The J gene is TRBJ1-4, the V gene TRBV12-3 or TRBV12-4, with TRBD1 matching 7 bases. V trimming: 6 bases; J trimming: 11 bases; junction bases outside the gene matches: 12. There are 14 residues in the CDR3. The CDR3 loop is CASSQSTGRGKLFF. The CDR3 DNA is TGTGCCAGCAGCCAATCGACAGGGAGAGGGAAACTGTTTTTT.

This chain connects TRBV7-8 to TRBJ2-3; D gene uncertain. CDR3 size: 14 residues. The V end was cut by 5 bases, the J end by 3 bases, with 12 bases between. Germline-derived CDR1 and CDR2 are SGHVS and FQNEAQ. The chain's CDR3 is CASSLIVLTDTQYF. DNA of the CDR3: TGTGCCAGCAGCCTAATAGTTCTGACAGATACGCAGTATTTT.

This chain links TRBV20-1 with TRBJ2-5; 7 nucleotides line up with TRBD2. The CDR3 is made up of 12 amino acids. The ends lost 7 bases at V and 4 bases at J; junction bases unmatched: 6. Germline CDR1 reads DFQATT; CDR2 reads SNEGSKA (reference sequence). This chain's CDR3 is CSVPSGAETQYF. The CDR3 region has the DNA TGCAGTGTTCCAAGCGGGGCAGAGACCCAGTACTTC.

This chain connects TRBV28 to TRBJ2-5; TRBD1 is a possible D gene (5 bases). The germline V gene encodes CDR1 MDHEN and CDR2 SYDVKM. The CDR3 length is 17 residues. The V end lost 8 bases, the J end lost 1 base, and 23 bases lay between the germline ends. The CDR3 here is CASDPTTRDNLQETQYF. The CDR3 bases are TGTGCCAGCGATCCAACAACCAGGGATAATCTCCAAGAGACCCAGTACTTC.

This clonotype came up a few times. V is TRBV28 and J is TRBJ1-1; tentative D call: TRBD1 (6 bases). Germline V gene sequence: CDR1 MDHEN, CDR2 SYDVKM. The CDR3 covers 11 residues. V lost 1 base and J lost 11, with 8 bases in between. CDR3 residues: CASSLSGAAFF. The CDR3, as DNA: TGTGCCAGCAGTTTATCAGGGGCGGCTTTCTTT.

In its sample, this clonotype was seen many times. V and J are TRBV29-1 and TRBJ2-3; D might be TRBD2 (7 bases). Germline-derived CDR1 and CDR2 are SQVTM and ANQGSEA. Trimming stripped 2 bases from V and 11 bases from J, with 17 bases between. This CDR3 comprises 13 residues. For the CDR3, the DNA is TGCAGCGTTGAAATTGTTGGGGGGGACAAGCAGTATTTT. Translated, it gives CSVEIVGGDKQYF.

In its sample, this clonotype was seen many times. CDR3 coding DNA: TGTGCCAGCAGTGAAGCGCGGTGGGGCAGAGATACGCAGTATTTT. Its protein is CASSEARWGRDTQYF. The chain links TRBV6-1 to TRBJ2-3; D perhaps matches TRBD1 (5 bases). V was cut by 0 bases and J by 5 bases, with 12 bases left in between. CDR3 length: 15 residues. Germline CDR1 is MNHNS and CDR2 is SASEGT.

This clonotype was counted between two and nine times. The J gene is TRBJ1-2, the V gene TRBV20-1; no clear D gene. The CDR3 extends over 11 amino acids. V was cut by 2 bases and J by 4 bases, with 5 bases left in between. Germline V gene lookup returns CDR1 DFQATT and CDR2 SNEGSKA (reference sequence). The CDR3, as DNA: TGCAGTGCTAGACCCAGCTATGGCTACACCTTC. This sequence encodes CSARPSYGYTF.

This clonotype was seen more than once but under ten times. J is TRBJ1-3 and V is TRBV20-1; D remains unclear. The CDR3 spans 15 residues. Germline V gene data show CDR1 as DFQATT and CDR2 as SNEGSKA (reference sequence). Trimming took 2 bases from V and 4 from J, leaving 15 bases between them. The CDR3 coding sequence is TGCAGTGCTAGAATAAATGCGGGTCAAGGAAACACCATATATTTT. Encoded protein: CSARINAGQGNTIYF.

By its share, this clonotype is medium-sized. The rearrangement joins TRBV20-1 to TRBJ2-3, with no clear D. Trimming took 7 bases from V and 6 from J, leaving 17 bases between them. CDR1 DFQATT and CDR2 SNEGSKA come from the germline V gene (reference sequence). This CDR3 comprises 13 residues. The CDR3 region is CSGRDPFADTQYF. The CDR3 nucleotides are TGCAGTGGAAGGGATCCTTTTGCGGATACGCAGTATTTT.

This chain joins TRBV6-1 and TRBJ2-7; D is unresolved. Trimming stripped 4 bases from V and 3 bases from J, with 13 bases between. In germline, CDR1 is MNHNS, CDR2 SASEGT. This CDR3 has 14 amino acids. CDR3 DNA sequence: TGTGCCAGCAGTGTACACGGATACCTCTACGAGCAGTACTTC. Translating gives CASSVHGYLYEQYF.

The chain is built from TRBV7-9 and TRBJ2-3, with no clear D. Germline CDR1 reads SEHNR; CDR2 reads FQNEAQ (reference sequence). The CDR3 is made up of 12 amino acids. Trimming took off 4 bases at V and 2 bases at J, with 4 bases between the two ends. The CDR3 DNA sequence: TGTGCCAGCAGCTCCACCACAGATACGCAGTATTTT. Translated, it gives CASSSTTDTQYF.

CDR3 protein: CASSSGQGNVNYGYTF. Written as DNA, the CDR3 is TGTGCCAGCAGCTCCGGACAGGGAAACGTTAACTATGGCTACACCTTC. The rearrangement links TRBV3-1 to TRBJ1-2; TRBD1 aligns across 8 bases. Germline V lookup: CDR1 LGHDT, CDR2 YNNKEL (reference sequence). The CDR3 totals 16 residues. The junction had 9 bases not matched to a gene; V was cut back by 5 bases and J by 1 base.

Written as DNA, the CDR3 is TGTGCCATCGGGGAACTAGCGGGGGAAATCCAAGAGACCCAGTACTTC. Amino acids: CAIGELAGEIQETQYF. The chain employs TRBV10-3 and TRBJ2-5; 11 positions match TRBD2. Germline CDR1 reads ENHRY; CDR2 reads SYGVKD. Trimming took 8 bases from V and 1 from J; bases not matched to a gene: 9. This CDR3 is 16 amino acids long.

This sequence joins TRBV7-9 and TRBJ1-2, with 8 bases fitting TRBD1. The CDR3 consists of 13 residues. Germline loops: CDR1 SEHNR, CDR2 FQNEAQ (reference sequence). The junction had 4 bases not matched to a gene; V was cut back by 3 bases and J by 7 bases. CDR3 coding DNA: TGTGCCAGCAGCTTCGGACAGGGTTTTGGCTACACCTTC. Amino acids: CASSFGQGFGYTF.

This clonotype was seen only a few times. Mismatch with germline at one junction end may stem from a read error. This sequence joins TRBV20-1 and TRBJ2-1; D tentatively reads TRBD1 or TRBD2 (6 bases each). Germline CDR1 is DFQATT and CDR2 is SNEGSKA (reference sequence). The CDR3 is made up of 15 amino acids. CDR3 residues: CSASDWRRGHNEQSF. CDR3 in DNA: TGCAGTGCTAGTGATTGGCGGAGGGGACACAATGAGCAGTCCTTC.

This chain connects TRBV11-3 to TRBJ2-2, with D maybe TRBD2 (5 bases). V lost 4 bases and J 1 base, leaving 10 bases between the germline ends. Germline-derived CDR1 and CDR2 are SGHNT and YENEEA. CDR3 length: 15 amino acids. CDR3 sequence: CASSSRTENTGELFF. The CDR3 DNA reads TGTGCCAGCAGCTCCCGGACTGAGAACACCGGGGAGCTGTTTTTT.

In its sample, this clonotype was seen once. The CDR3 spells CASSFGQGFGDSPLHF. CDR3 nucleotides: TGTGCCAGCAGTTTCGGACAGGGGTTCGGCGATTCACCCCTCCACTTT. V is TRBV2 and J is TRBJ1-6, with TRBD1 identical over 9 bases. The CDR3 extends over 16 amino acids. J lost 8 bases, V lost 5 bases, and 10 bases had no gene match. Germline V gives CDR1 SNHLY, CDR2 FYNNEI.

This clonotype showed up many times. The V gene is TRBV27, the J gene TRBJ1-5; D is uncertain. CDR3 size: 14 residues. Germline V gene data show CDR1 as MNHEY and CDR2 as SMNVEV (reference sequence). V lost 2 bases and J 0 bases, leaving 5 bases between the germline ends. DNA of the CDR3: TGTGCCAGCAGTTTAGCTAGTAGCAATCAGCCCCAGCATTTT. Protein: CASSLASSNQPQHF.

This clonotype occurred many times. The chain carries TRBV6-5 and TRBJ2-2; TRBD2 agrees at 11 bases. Germline lookup yields CDR1 MNHEY and CDR2 SVGAGI. The V and J ends lost 7 bases and 9 bases, in that order; junction bases with no gene match: 4. This CDR3 is built from 13 residues. CDR3 sequence: CASKTSGGRELFF. Written as DNA, the CDR3 is TGTGCCAGCAAAACTAGCGGGGGTAGGGAGCTGTTTTTT.